Below, 20 T cell receptor beta chains from the same sample are listed, as sequenced in a study of cytomegalovirus exposure and HLA in healthy donors. Use of 60 Vbeta and 13 Jbeta primers characterized the PCR. The method was immunoSEQ multiplex PCR; TCRdb's version includes in-frame clones alone and lacks a portion of them. The sample carries 95,000 or so clones, approximately 70% recorded once. What was sequenced was PBMCs. These receptors all stem from a woman aged 50 to 65 in good health and CMV-seropositive.

This chain links TRBV19 with TRBJ2-1, with TRBD2 as a possible D gene (5 bases). Germline V gene data show CDR1 as LNHDA and CDR2 as SQIVND (reference sequence). This CDR3 spans 15 amino acids. With 6 bases removed from V and 2 bases from J, the gap between germline ends came to 14 bases. This CDR3 is CASSSFSDPYNEQFF. The CDR3, as DNA: TGTGCCAGTAGCTCGTTTAGCGACCCCTACAATGAGCAGTTCTTC.

The chain's CDR3 is CAISESEGKAFF. CDR3 DNA sequence: TGTGCCATCAGTGAGTCGGAGGGGAAAGCTTTCTTT. The chain joins TRBV10-3 to TRBJ1-1, with a tentative D call TRBD1 (5 bases). Germline V gene sequence: CDR1 ENHRY, CDR2 SYGVKD. The CDR3 is made up of 12 amino acids. Trimming removed 0 bases from V and 9 bases from J, with 8 bases in between.

This chain uses TRBV28 with TRBJ2-1, with D possibly matching TRBD1 (5 bases). The V end lost 10 bases, the J end lost 1 base, and 11 bases lay between the germline ends. CDR3 length equals 13 residues. Germline values: CDR1 MDHEN, CDR2 SYDVKM. The CDR3 nucleotides read TGTGCCACCAAGACAGCTTCCTACAATGAGCAGTTCTTC. Protein sequence: CATKTASYNEQFF.

The chain uses TRBV28 and TRBJ1-2, with a tentative D call TRBD1 (5 bases). CDR1 MDHEN and CDR2 SYDVKM come from the germline V gene. The CDR3 is 14 amino acids. Trimming removed 3 bases from V and 3 bases from J, with 11 bases in between. This CDR3 reads CASSFETVYYGYTF. The CDR3 DNA follows: TGTGCCAGCAGTTTTGAGACAGTCTACTATGGCTACACCTTC.

This clone was seen a single time. The chain couples TRBV6-5 to TRBJ2-7, with 9 bases matching TRBD1. V lost 5 bases and J lost 2; bases outside the gene matches: 7. From germline, CDR1 is MNHEY and CDR2 SVGAGI. The CDR3 length is 15 residues. Here the CDR3 DNA reads TGTGCCAGCAGTATCGGACAGGGGCGGCCCTACGAGCAGTACTTC. Its protein is CASSIGQGRPYEQYF.

The chain joins TRBV2 to TRBJ1-4; D perhaps matches TRBD1 (6 bases). Trimming left V 9 bases short and J 11 bases short, with 16 bases between. The CDR3 length is 12 residues. Looked up from germline, CDR1 is SNHLY and CDR2 is FYNNEI. CDR3 sequence: CASISGVRKLFF. CDR3 DNA sequence: TGTGCCAGTATATCAGGGGTTAGGAAACTGTTTTTT.

V is TRBV5-4 and J is TRBJ1-1, with D possibly being TRBD1 (6 bases). The CDR3 runs 15 residues. V was pared by 4 bases and J by 8 bases, with 21 bases between. Germline loops: CDR1 SGHNT, CDR2 YYREEE (reference sequence). As DNA, the CDR3 is TGTGCCAGCAGCCCAGGAAGTGGCAGGGGAAGCGAAGCTTTCTTT. Its protein is CASSPGSGRGSEAFF.

This chain joins TRBV27 and TRBJ2-7; 8 bases are shared with TRBD1. This CDR3 has 14 amino acids. CDR1 is MNHEY, CDR2 SMNVEV, per germline (reference sequence). V trimming: 2 bases; J trimming: 9 bases; junction bases outside the gene matches: 9. The CDR3 loop reads CASSLGGQGKTQYF. The CDR3 region has the DNA TGTGCCAGCAGTTTAGGAGGACAGGGAAAGACGCAGTACTTC.

This clone was seen a single time. The chain employs TRBV6-4 and TRBJ2-7; weak D call: TRBD2 (6 bases). Germline V CDR1 and CDR2: MRHNA, SNTAGT. V was trimmed by 10 bases and J by 4 bases, leaving 11 bases between them. The CDR3 spans 11 residues. CDR3 sequence reads: CAKTRGYEQYF. CDR3 nucleotide sequence: TGTGCCAAAACACGGGGGTACGAGCAGTACTTC.

This clone showed up just once. V is TRBV5-1 and J is TRBJ2-1; 7 nucleotides align to TRBD2. This CDR3 has 17 residues. Trimming at V came to 2 bases and at J to 0 bases, leaving 8 bases not matched to a gene. Looked up from germline, CDR1 is SGHRS and CDR2 is YFSETQ. The CDR3, as DNA: TGCGCCAGCAGCTTCTTCTCTAGCGGACTCTCCTACAATGAGCAGTTCTTC. Translating it yields CASSFFSSGLSYNEQFF.

This clone was counted once. The genes are TRBV6-5 and TRBJ2-5, with 9 bases matching TRBD1. The CDR3 has 15 residues. Germline CDR1 reads MNHEY; CDR2 reads SVGAGI. Trimming at V came to 6 bases and at J to 1 base, leaving 6 bases not matched to a gene. The chain's CDR3 is CASSPPTGGQETQYF. The CDR3 DNA reads as TGTGCCAGCAGCCCCCCGACAGGGGGCCAAGAGACCCAGTACTTC.

V is TRBV28 and J is TRBJ1-2; D not certain. Germline CDR1 reads MDHEN; CDR2 reads SYDVKM. V was clipped by 2 bases and J by 7 bases, with 8 bases between them. The CDR3 runs to 12 residues. CDR3 in amino acids: CASSLDSGGYTF. The DNA for the CDR3 is TGTGCCAGCAGTTTAGACTCGGGTGGCTACACCTTC.

The chain recombines TRBV27 with TRBJ2-1; 13 bases are shared with TRBD2. The CDR3 runs 17 residues. The junction had 13 bases not matched to a gene; V was cut back by 7 bases and J by 7 bases. The germline CDR1 and CDR2 sequences are MNHEY and SMNVEV (reference sequence). CDR3 in amino acids: CASITSYGTSGKNEQFF. The CDR3, as DNA: TGTGCCAGCATCACTTCTTACGGGACTAGCGGGAAGAATGAGCAGTTCTTC.

The rearrangement joins TRBV5-1 to TRBJ1-1; the D is unclear. CDR1 is SGHRS and CDR2 is YFSETQ in the germline V gene. The CDR3 has 13 residues. V lost 0 bases and J lost 8, with 11 bases in between. CDR3 region: CASSLGVAVEAFF. The CDR3 DNA follows: TGCGCCAGCAGCTTGGGGGTTGCGGTGGAAGCTTTCTTT.

The chain uses TRBV29-1 and TRBJ2-2; D not certain. The CDR3 consists of 13 residues. Germline CDR1 SQVTM, CDR2 ANQGSEA. V was clipped by 1 base and J by 4 bases, with 7 bases between them. This chain's CDR3 is CSVEVARTGELFF. The CDR3 nucleotides read TGCAGCGTTGAAGTGGCCCGCACCGGGGAGCTGTTTTTT.

This clone was counted once. The chain uses TRBV7-2 and TRBJ2-3, with D uncertain. Germline CDR1 and CDR2: SGHTA and FQGNSA. Deletions cut 1 base from V and 1 base from J, with 3 bases between. The CDR3 is made up of 13 amino acids. The CDR3 sequence: CASSLGGTDTQYF. The CDR3 nucleotides are TGTGCCAGCAGCTTAGGAGGCACAGATACGCAGTATTTT.

The table lists this clone with a few counts. This sequence joins TRBV27 and TRBJ2-7; possibly TRBD1 for D (5 bases). Germline V CDR1 and CDR2: MNHEY, SMNVEV (reference sequence). There are 14 residues in the CDR3. V lost 3 bases and J lost 1, with 10 bases in between. As DNA, the CDR3 is TGTGCCAGCAGTTTCAGGGCGGATTCCTACGAGCAGTACTTC. Its protein product is CASSFRADSYEQYF.

V is TRBV14 and J is TRBJ2-7, with TRBD1 matching over 7 bases. Trimming took 3 bases from V and 2 from J; bases not matched to a gene: 4. The CDR3 covers 14 residues. CDR1 SGHDN and CDR2 FVKESK come from the germline V gene. The DNA for the CDR3 is TGTGCCAGCAGCCAGGGACAGATCCCCTACGAGCAGTACTTC. As protein: CASSQGQIPYEQYF.

The V call is TRBV11-2, the J call TRBJ1-4; tentatively, D is TRBD1 (5 bases). The CDR3 has 16 residues. Germline V CDR1 and CDR2: SGHAT, FQNNGV. Trimming left V 5 bases short and J 5 bases short, with 18 bases between. DNA for the CDR3: TGTGCCAGCAGCCCATCAGGCCCAGGGTTAAATGAAAAACTGTTTTTT. Amino acids: CASSPSGPGLNEKLFF.

J is TRBJ2-7 and V is TRBV10-3, with 8 bases aligning to TRBD2. CDR1 ENHRY and CDR2 SYGVKD come from the germline V gene. The CDR3 contains 12 residues. V lost 4 bases, J lost 6 bases, and 2 bases stayed unmatched. The CDR3 protein is CAISGTSGEQYF. The CDR3 nucleotides are TGTGCCATCAGTGGTACTAGCGGCGAGCAGTACTTC.